The 24 T cell receptor beta chains below come from one sample, sequenced in a study of regulatory T cells in long-lasting Graves disease. With iRepertoire HTBI primers and Arm-PCR of CDR3 regions, TCR beta libraries were built. TCRdb reanalysed the multiplex PCR reads using MiXCR and keeps one entry per CDR3 protein. Here the sample spans around 450,000 distinct CDR3 sequences, 15% to 20% being singletons. The sample's time point: newly diagnosed GD, antithyroid drugs for less than 3 months. Construction of the TCR library relied on RNA isolated from PBMCs. Separately, the same data were catalogued under a study of T cells in Graves' hyperthyroidism and ophthalmopathy.

This specimen consisted of peripheral blood mononuclear cells (PBMCs), obtained at new diagnosis, from a patient treated with antithyroid drugs. The receptors come from a man aged 35 to 55 with Graves disease.

In its sample, this clonotype was seen many times. The V call is TRBV6-1, the J call TRBJ2-3; D remains unclear. Germline V CDR1 and CDR2: MNHNS, SASEGT. The germline V and J ends were trimmed by 1 base and 4 bases, with 9 bases remaining between them. This CDR3 region has 14 residues. In DNA, the CDR3 is TGTGCCAGCAGTGAAGGTGTTGCCGCAGATACGCAGTATTTT. This codes for CASSEGVAADTQYF.

About this clonotype: This could be a read error, since a much larger clone is one nucleotide away. V and J are TRBV29-1 and TRBJ2-5; TRBD2 agrees at 8 bases. The germline V gene encodes CDR1 SQVTM and CDR2 ANQGSEA. V lost 5 bases to trimming and J lost 1 base; unmatched junction nucleotides: 0. The CDR3 loop spans 12 amino acids. The CDR3 here is CSVSGSQETQYF. CDR3 DNA: TGCAGCGTTAGCGGGAGCCAAGAGACCCAGTACTTC.

This clonotype has a count of ten or more. The rearrangement joins TRBV4-1 to TRBJ2-1; 9 bases agree with TRBD2. The CDR3 has 17 residues. In germline, CDR1 is MGHRA, CDR2 YSYEKL. V was pared by 5 bases and J by 2 bases, with 10 bases of the junction left unmatched. CDR3 loop: CASSTVAGATPYNEQFF. The CDR3 DNA reads TGCGCCAGCAGCACAGTAGCGGGAGCGACACCCTACAATGAGCAGTTCTTC.

At least ten counts were recorded for this clonotype. This chain joins TRBV6-1 and TRBJ1-5; no firm D call. Deletions cut 5 bases from V and 0 bases from J, with 8 bases between. The V gene's germline CDR1 is MNHNS and CDR2 SASEGT. The CDR3 covers 14 residues. The CDR3 region is CASSPRHSNQPQHF. For the CDR3, the DNA is TGTGCCAGCAGTCCTAGGCATAGCAATCAGCCCCAGCATTTT.

This clonotype has a count of ten or more. The V call is TRBV18, the J call TRBJ1-1, with 7 bases lining up with TRBD1. V lost 8 bases to trimming and J lost 4 bases; unmatched junction nucleotides: 7. Germline lookup yields CDR1 KGHSH and CDR2 LQKENI. The CDR3 is made up of 13 amino acids. As DNA, the CDR3 is TGTGCCAGCAGCCTACAGGGGACCACTGAAGCTTTCTTT. It codes for CASSLQGTTEAFF. Looking up the rest from reference TRBV18 and TRBJ1-1 gives the full variable domain: NAGVMQNPRHLVRRRGQEARLRCSPMKGHSHVYWYRQLPEEGLKFMVYLQKENIIDESGMPKERFSAEFPKEGPSILRIQQVVRGDSAAYFCASSLQGTTEAFFGQGTRLTVV.

This clonotype was detected many times. The gene calls are TRBV28 and TRBJ2-7, with 11 positions matching TRBD2. This CDR3 region has 14 residues. Germline CDR1 and CDR2: MDHEN and SYDVKM. V shed 7 bases, J shed 0 bases, and the junction held 2 bases outside the gene matches. The CDR3 region is CASKLAGDSYEQYF. The CDR3 nucleotides are TGTGCCAGCAAACTAGCGGGGGACTCCTACGAGCAGTACTTC. The full variable domain, with the rest looked up from reference TRBV28 and TRBJ2-7, is DVKVTQSSRYLVKRTGEKVFLECVQDMDHENMFWYRQDPGLGLRLIYFSYDVKMKEKGDIPEGYSVSREKKERFSLILESASTNQTSMYLCASKLAGDSYEQYFGPGTRLTVT.

The table lists this clonotype with many counts. V and J are TRBV2 and TRBJ2-2; D is perhaps TRBD2 (6 bases). CDR1 SNHLY and CDR2 FYNNEI come from the germline V gene. The CDR3 runs to 17 residues. Trimming left V 6 bases short and J 1 base short, with 18 bases between. The CDR3 nucleotides are TGTGCCAGCAGCACTACGTTGGAGGGCAGGAACACCGGGGAGCTGTTTTTT. Translated, it gives CASSTTLEGRNTGELFF.

The rearrangement uses TRBV19 and TRBJ1-6; D unresolved. Deletions cut 3 bases from V and 5 bases from J, with 11 bases between. The CDR3 extends over 15 amino acids. Germline CDR1 is LNHDA and CDR2 is SQIVND (reference sequence). The CDR3 protein is CASSIPAHDNSPLHF. The CDR3 DNA reads as TGTGCCAGTAGTATCCCCGCCCATGATAATTCACCCCTCCACTTT.

This clonotype was seen a handful of times. The chain joins TRBV29-1 to TRBJ1-5, with a weak D call TRBD1 (5 bases). The CDR3 spans 13 residues. Germline values: CDR1 SQVTM, CDR2 ANQGSEA. Trimming stripped 1 base from V and 3 bases from J, with 7 bases between. CDR3 amino acids: CSVEGDANQPQHF. The CDR3 bases are TGCAGCGTTGAAGGGGACGCCAATCAGCCCCAGCATTTT.

This clonotype was counted only a few times. J is TRBJ1-2 and V is TRBV15, with 8 bases identical to TRBD1. V was pared by 7 bases and J by 6 bases, with 10 bases of the junction left unmatched. Germline V gene data show CDR1 as LNHNV and CDR2 as YYDKDF (reference sequence). This CDR3 contains 14 residues. Here the CDR3 reads CATTEDRVMHGYTF. The DNA for the CDR3 is TGTGCCACCACAGAGGACAGGGTAATGCATGGCTACACCTTC.

The chain is built from TRBV20-1 and TRBJ2-1, with 8 bases aligning to TRBD2. This CDR3 comprises 14 residues. Trimming at V came to 0 bases and at J to 9 bases, leaving 7 bases not matched to a gene. Germline assignment: CDR1 DFQATT and CDR2 SNEGSKA (reference sequence). CDR3 DNA sequence: TGCAGTGCTAGAGATTATCGGGCGGGAGGTGAGCAGTTCTTC. Translated: CSARDYRAGGEQFF.

This clonotype occurred once. The rearrangement joins TRBV12-3 or TRBV12-4 to TRBJ1-3, with D hard to call. This CDR3 comprises 15 residues. Trimming took off 3 bases at V and 3 bases at J, with 12 bases between the two ends. This chain's CDR3 is CASSFSVIDGNTIYF. CDR3 coding DNA: TGTGCCAGCAGTTTTTCAGTAATCGATGGAAACACCATATATTTT.

The chain employs TRBV12-3 or TRBV12-4 and TRBJ2-1; 11 bases line up with TRBD2. After removal of 3 bases from V and 9 bases from J, the junction contained 10 bases not matched to a gene. The CDR3 is 16 amino acids. CDR3 sequence: CASSFGTSGRGGEQFF. In DNA, the CDR3 is TGTGCCAGCAGTTTTGGAACTAGCGGGAGAGGAGGTGAGCAGTTCTTC.

There are many counts of this clonotype. The genes are TRBV11-3 and TRBJ2-7; unclear D gene. Germline assignment: CDR1 SGHNT and CDR2 YENEEA. This CDR3 is 14 amino acids long. V was cut by 5 bases and J by 0 bases, with 11 bases left in between. The CDR3 reads CASSPTANSYEQYF. The CDR3 DNA sequence: TGTGCCAGCAGCCCTACAGCTAACTCCTACGAGCAGTACTTC. Full variable domain (rest looked up from reference TRBV11-3 and TRBJ2-7): EAGVVQSPRYKIIEKKQPVAFWCNPISGHNTLYWYLQNLGQGPELLIRYENEEAVDDSQLPKDRFSAERLKGVDSTLKIQPAELGDSAVYLCASSPTANSYEQYFGPGTRLTVT.

On this clonotype itself: Just one base apart from a much larger clone, this may be a read error. V is TRBV12-3 or TRBV12-4 and J is TRBJ2-1; D remains ambiguous. V shed 3 bases and J shed 6 bases, with 15 bases lying between them. The CDR3 extends over 15 amino acids. CDR3 in amino acids: CASSFGAGPFNEQFF. The CDR3 coding sequence is TGTGCCAGCAGTTTTGGAGCCGGGCCCTTCAATGAGCAGTTCTTC.

The chain uses TRBV28 and TRBJ2-2; no firm D call. This CDR3 comprises 13 residues. V shed 6 bases and J shed 3 bases, with 8 bases lying between them. The V gene's germline CDR1 is MDHEN and CDR2 SYDVKM. The CDR3 loop is CASRKFYTGELFF. CDR3 bases: TGTGCCAGCAGAAAGTTTTACACCGGGGAGCTGTTTTTT.

This clonotype occurred many times. This sequence joins TRBV28 and TRBJ2-5, with 8 bases fitting TRBD2. The V gene's germline CDR1 is MDHEN and CDR2 SYDVKM. CDR3 length: 13 amino acids. The trim removed 6 bases at V and 5 bases at J, leaving 5 bases unmatched. The CDR3 region is CASSPGRVETQYF. As DNA, the CDR3 is TGTGCCAGCAGCCCCGGGAGGGTTGAGACCCAGTACTTC.

This clonotype turned up a few times. The genes are TRBV28 and TRBJ2-3; no clear D gene. Trimming removed 7 bases from V and 2 bases from J, with 13 bases in between. The CDR3 spans 14 residues. Per germline, CDR1 MDHEN and CDR2 SYDVKM. CDR3 bases: TGTGCCAGCAATCCCGTCCTCCCCACAGATACGCAGTATTTT. It specifies CASNPVLPTDTQYF.

This chain links TRBV3-1 with TRBJ2-7; TRBD2 aligns across 11 bases. This CDR3 contains 15 residues. Per germline, CDR1 LGHDT and CDR2 YNNKEL (reference sequence). Unmatched junction bases numbered 3, after V lost 2 bases and J lost 3 bases. The CDR3: CASSQSTSGVYEQYF. Written as DNA, the CDR3 is TGTGCCAGCAGCCAATCGACTAGCGGGGTCTACGAGCAGTACTTC.

The sample holds many counts of this clonotype. J is TRBJ2-1 and V is TRBV5-1; perhaps TRBD2 as D (5 bases). From germline, CDR1 is SGHRS and CDR2 YFSETQ. V was shortened by 2 bases and J by 12 bases, with 9 bases between the two germline ends. CDR3 length: 11 amino acids. DNA of the CDR3: TGCGCCAGCAGCTTCGGGGTGGGGCAGTTCTTC. Amino acids: CASSFGVGQFF.

Comment on this clonotype: A single base separates this from a much larger clone, so it may be a read error. V and J are TRBV5-5 and TRBJ2-1, with D possibly matching TRBD2 (6 bases). CDR3 length: 16 amino acids. From germline, CDR1 is SGHKS and CDR2 YYEKEE (reference sequence). The DNA for the CDR3 is TGCGCCAGCAGCCTTGCGTGGTCGGGAGCGCACAATGAGCAGTTCTTC. Translation: CASSLAWSGAHNEQFF.

On this clonotype itself: A read error is possible here, since a much larger clone lies one base away. The gene calls are TRBV6-1 and TRBJ2-1, with unresolved D. V lost 6 bases, J lost 14 bases, and 20 bases lay in between. The germline V gene has CDR1 MNHNS and CDR2 SASEGT. The CDR3 is made up of 13 amino acids. DNA of the CDR3: TGTGCCAGCAGCTCCTCGCAGTGGGAAATGGAGTTCTTC. It translates to CASSSSQWEMEFF.

This clonotype was seen ten or more times. A junction end diverges from the germline sequence, so it may reflect a read error. V gene TRBV2 combines with J gene TRBJ2-1, with 9 nucleotides matching TRBD2. CDR1 and CDR2 (germline): SNHLY, FYNNEI. The CDR3 is 9 residues long. CDR3 sequence: CASSGRRGF. Written as DNA, the CDR3 is TGTGCCAGTAGCGGGAGACGGGGCTTC.

As concerns this clonotype: A far larger clone is off by one base, so a read error is likely. DNA of the CDR3: TGTGCCAGCAGTGACGGGACAGGGGTAAACGAGCAGTACTTC. This gives the protein CASSDGTGVNEQYF. The V call is TRBV27, the J call TRBJ2-7, with 10 nucleotides matching TRBD1. Germline CDR1 and CDR2: MNHEY and SMNVEV (reference sequence). CDR3 length: 14 residues. The junction had 6 bases not matched to a gene; V was cut back by 5 bases and J by 5 bases.